The next 8 T cell receptor beta chains were all read from a single sample in a study of neurological immune-mediated disorders (dated by TCRdb to between 2018 and 2020). The library was obtained by 5' RACE. TCRdb shows the sequencer as Illumina HiSeq 2500. The public reads were reprocessed in TCRdb via fastp at Q25 and MiXCR, keeping in-frame beta chains. Every distinct CDR3 protein forms one entry, paired with its most common genes and DNA. Within this sample are about 58,000 distinct CDR3 sequences, with about 3.3% of them counted one time only. The ten top clones hold roughly 6.6% of the sample. Source material: PBMCs. These receptors all come from an older woman with multiple sclerosis.

This clonotype came up many times. The J gene is TRBJ2-4, the V gene TRBV5-1, with 7 bases fitting TRBD1. The CDR3 contains 14 residues. From germline, CDR1 is SGHRS and CDR2 YFSETQ. Germline trimming cut 4 bases from V and 5 bases from J; bases unmatched to any gene: 6. The CDR3 region has the DNA TGCGCCAGCAGCGGAACAGGGGTAGAAAACATTCAGTACTTC. Amino acid sequence: CASSGTGVENIQYF.

This clonotype was picked up many times. This chain joins TRBV28 and TRBJ2-7; 10 bases agree with TRBD2. Germline V gene sequence: CDR1 MDHEN, CDR2 SYDVKM. Trimming cost V 3 bases and J 2 bases; bases outside gene matches: 4. The length of the CDR3 is 15 residues. The CDR3 reads CASSFLAGDAYEQYF. Here the CDR3 DNA reads TGTGCCAGCAGTTTCCTAGCGGGGGACGCCTACGAGCAGTACTTC.

There are many counts of this clonotype. The rearrangement joins TRBV28 to TRBJ2-1; D may match TRBD1 or TRBD2 (5 bases each). This CDR3 contains 16 residues. Germline V gene sequence: CDR1 MDHEN, CDR2 SYDVKM. V was clipped by 8 bases and J by 1 base, with 18 bases between them. The CDR3 DNA sequence: TGTGCCAGCGAGGGGTATCTCGTGGGGTCCTACAATGAGCAGTTCTTC. The encoded protein is CASEGYLVGSYNEQFF.

This clonotype was seen many times. The rearrangement joins TRBV7-2 to TRBJ1-5; D not certain. This CDR3 has 14 residues. The germline gives CDR1 SGHTA, CDR2 FQGNSA. Trimming cost V 1 base and J 3 bases, with 7 bases left between them. The CDR3, as DNA: TGTGCCAGCAGCTTAGGCCGAAACAATCAGCCCCAGCATTTT. Protein: CASSLGRNNQPQHF. Full variable domain (missing parts from reference TRBV7-2 and TRBJ1-5): GAGVSQSPSNKVTEKGKDVELRCDPISGHTALYWYRQSLGQGLEFLIYFQGNSAPDKSGLPSDRFSAERTGGSVSTLTIQRTQQEDSAVYLCASSLGRNNQPQHFGDGTRLSIL.

This clonotype occurred many times. V usage is TRBV10-3 and J usage is TRBJ2-1; D not certain. This CDR3 has 12 residues. The V end was cut by 4 bases, the J end by 10 bases, with 11 bases between. Germline V gives CDR1 ENHRY, CDR2 SYGVKD. The CDR3 DNA follows: TGTGCCATCAGTGCTCAAGGAGAAGAGCAGTTCTTC. As protein: CAISAQGEEQFF.

Many counts were recorded for this clonotype. V and J are TRBV5-1 and TRBJ1-2; D ambiguous. Germline-derived CDR1 and CDR2 are SGHRS and YFSETQ. Between the trimmed V and J ends, which lost 0 bases and 4 bases, there was a span of 13 bases. The CDR3 totals 15 residues. The CDR3 DNA reads TGCGCCAGCAGCTTGGCCCTTGGGCAGTCCTATGGCTACACCTTC. Its translation is CASSLALGQSYGYTF. The full variable domain, completed using reference TRBV5-1 and TRBJ1-2, is KAGVTQTPRYLIKTRGQQVTLSCSPISGHRSVSWYQQTPGQGLQFLFEYFSETQRNKGNFPGRFSGRQFSNSRSEMNVSTLELGDSALYLCASSLALGQSYGYTFGSGTRLTVV.

This clonotype was observed at least ten times. This chain connects TRBV12-3 or TRBV12-4 to TRBJ1-1; D not certain. The CDR3 runs 16 residues. V was trimmed by 5 bases and J by 5 bases, leaving 21 bases between them. CDR3 nucleotides: TGTGCCAGCAGTCTAGGGCCGGGAATCTTGGGGACTGAAGCTTTCTTT. It translates to CASSLGPGILGTEAFF.

This clonotype occurred many times. The J gene is TRBJ1-5, the V gene TRBV7-9; D unclear. Germline V gene sequence: CDR1 SEHNR, CDR2 FQNEAQ (reference sequence). Trimming stripped 1 base from V and 5 bases from J, with 6 bases between. The CDR3 contains 13 residues. The CDR3 loop reads CASSLGSDQPQHF. CDR3 nucleotide sequence: TGTGCCAGCAGCTTAGGCTCCGATCAGCCCCAGCATTTT.